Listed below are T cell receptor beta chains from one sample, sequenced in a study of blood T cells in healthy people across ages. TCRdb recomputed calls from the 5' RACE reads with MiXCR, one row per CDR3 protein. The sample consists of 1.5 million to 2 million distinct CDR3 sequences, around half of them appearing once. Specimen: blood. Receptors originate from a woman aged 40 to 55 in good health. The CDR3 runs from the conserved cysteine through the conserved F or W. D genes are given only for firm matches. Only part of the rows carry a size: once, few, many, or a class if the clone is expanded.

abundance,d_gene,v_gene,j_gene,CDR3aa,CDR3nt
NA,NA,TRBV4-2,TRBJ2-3,CASSQPFPDTQYF,TGTGCCAGCAGCCAACCTTTCCCAGATACGCAGTATTTT
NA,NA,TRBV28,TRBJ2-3,CASSRRAGTDTQYF,TGTGCCAGCAGTCGTCGTGCGGGCACAGATACGCAGTATTTT
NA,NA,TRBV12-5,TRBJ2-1,CASGLVGGNEQFF,TGTGCTAGTGGTTTGGTAGGAGGAAATGAGCAGTTCTTC
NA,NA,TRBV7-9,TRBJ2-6,CASSSTSGPGANVLTF,TGTGCCAGCAGCTCGACCTCAGGGCCTGGGGCCAACGTCCTGACTTTC
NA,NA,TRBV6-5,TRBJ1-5,CASSYKDYSNRPQHF,TGTGCCAGCAGTTACAAGGATTATAGCAATCGGCCCCAGCATTTT
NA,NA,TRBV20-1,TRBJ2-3,CSARESAGFDTQYF,TGCAGTGCTAGAGAATCGGCCGGGTTCGATACGCAGTATTTT
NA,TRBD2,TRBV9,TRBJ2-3,CASSVISGGTDTQYF,TGTGCCAGCAGCGTTATTAGCGGGGGTACAGATACGCAGTATTTT
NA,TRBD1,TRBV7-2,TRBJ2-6,CASSFGTGSGANVLTF,TGTGCCAGCAGCTTCGGGACAGGCTCAGGGGCCAACGTCCTGACTTTC
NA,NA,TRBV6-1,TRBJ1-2,CASSGAGYGYTF,TGTGCCAGCAGCGGGGCAGGTTATGGCTACACCTTC
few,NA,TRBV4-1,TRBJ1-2,CASSQDKGLGYGYTF,TGCGCCAGCAGCCAAGATAAAGGGCTGGGCTATGGCTACACCTTC
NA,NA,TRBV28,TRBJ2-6,CASRPRARGAGANVLTF,TGTGCCAGCAGACCAAGAGCCAGGGGTGCTGGGGCCAACGTCCTGACTTTC
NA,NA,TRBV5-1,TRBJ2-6,CASSQDPNGANVLTF,TGCGCCAGCAGCCAGGACCCTAATGGGGCCAACGTCCTGACTTTC
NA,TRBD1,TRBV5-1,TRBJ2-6,CASSLVVGTGLSGANVLTF,TGCGCCAGCAGCTTGGTGGTCGGGACAGGGCTGTCTGGGGCCAACGTCCTGACTTTC
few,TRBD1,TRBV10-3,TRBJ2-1,CAINPTGWNEQFF,TGTGCCATCAACCCGACAGGGTGGAATGAGCAGTTCTTC
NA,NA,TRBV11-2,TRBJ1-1,CASSSAQVGTEAFF,TGTGCCAGCAGTTCCGCGCAGGTAGGCACTGAAGCTTTCTTT
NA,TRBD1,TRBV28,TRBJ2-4,CASVQTGGMAKNIQYF,TGTGCCAGCGTTCAAACAGGGGGAATGGCCAAAAACATTCAGTACTTC
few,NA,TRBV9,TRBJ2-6,CASSVLVSGANVLTF,TGTGCCAGCAGCGTACTGGTCTCTGGGGCCAACGTCCTGACTTTC
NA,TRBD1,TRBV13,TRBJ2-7,CASSLGQILYEQYF,TGTGCCAGCAGCTTGGGACAGATACTTTACGAGCAGTACTTC
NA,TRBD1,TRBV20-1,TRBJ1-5,CSASDRGRQPQHF,TGCAGTGCTAGTGACAGGGGTAGGCAGCCCCAGCATTTT
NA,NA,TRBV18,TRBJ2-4,CASSPGGRDIQYF,TGTGCCAGCTCACCAGGGGGCAGGGACATTCAGTACTTC
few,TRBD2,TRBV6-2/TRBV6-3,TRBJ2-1,CASSSGTTLNEQFF,TGTGCCAGCAGTTCCGGGACTACCCTCAATGAGCAGTTCTTC
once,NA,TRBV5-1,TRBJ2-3,CASSFTGFPSTDTQYF,TGCGCCAGCAGTTTTACAGGGTTCCCTAGCACAGATACGCAGTATTTT
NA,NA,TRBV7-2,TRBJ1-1,CASSLKVEIGAFF,TGTGCCAGCAGCTTAAAAGTTGAAATTGGGGCTTTCTTT
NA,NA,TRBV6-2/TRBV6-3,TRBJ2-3,CASSYSLTLSTDTQYF,TGTGCCAGCAGTTACTCTCTCACCTTGAGCACAGATACGCAGTATTTT
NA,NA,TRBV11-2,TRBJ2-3,CASSLMEEDTQYF,TGTGCCAGCAGCTTAATGGAGGAAGATACGCAGTATTTT
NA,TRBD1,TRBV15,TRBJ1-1,CATSRAPGQGVRNTEAFF,TGTGCCACCAGCAGAGCCCCGGGACAGGGCGTTAGGAACACTGAAGCTTTCTTT
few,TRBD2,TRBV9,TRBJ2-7,CASSAGLAGAAYEQYF,TGTGCCAGCAGCGCTGGACTAGCGGGGGCCGCCTACGAGCAGTACTTC
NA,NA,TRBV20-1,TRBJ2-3,CSASKRGPTDTQYF,TGCAGTGCTAGTAAAAGGGGCCCCACAGATACGCAGTATTTT
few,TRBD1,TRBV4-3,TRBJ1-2,CASSQDGTGVIYGYTF,TGCGCCAGCAGCCAAGACGGGACAGGGGTTATATATGGCTACACCTTC
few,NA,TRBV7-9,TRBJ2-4,CASSLEAPAGWKYF,TGTGCCAGCAGCTTAGAGGCGCCGGCAGGTTGGAAGTACTTC
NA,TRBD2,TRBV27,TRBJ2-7,CASSPREGRGYEQYF,TGTGCCAGCAGTCCACGGGAGGGGCGAGGGTACGAGCAGTACTTC
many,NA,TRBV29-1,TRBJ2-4,CSVEGGANIQYF,TGCAGCGTTGAAGGGGGGGCAAACATTCAGTACTTC
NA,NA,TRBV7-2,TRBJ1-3,CASSLVAGGVSGNTIYF,TGTGCCAGCAGCTTAGTTGCCGGGGGGGTCTCTGGAAACACCATATATTTT
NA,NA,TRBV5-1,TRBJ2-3,CASSNRGGLYTDTQYF,TGCGCCAGCAGCAACAGGGGGGGCCTCTACACAGATACGCAGTATTTT
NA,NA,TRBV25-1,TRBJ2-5,CASSGHMRGGRETQYF,TGTGCCAGCAGTGGGCATATGAGGGGGGGCCGGGAGACCCAGTACTTC
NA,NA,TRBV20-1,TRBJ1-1,CSAPLSTARGITEAFF,TGCAGTGCTCCGTTAAGTACTGCCCGGGGGATCACTGAAGCTTTCTTT
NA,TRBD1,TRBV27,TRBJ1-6,CASSLSTRGNNSPPHF,TGTGCCAGCAGTTTATCGACCAGGGGGAATAATTCACCCCCCCACTTT
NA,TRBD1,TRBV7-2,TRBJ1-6,CASSRLGQPNSPLHF,TGTGCCAGCAGCCGACTGGGACAGCCTAATTCACCCCTCCACTTT
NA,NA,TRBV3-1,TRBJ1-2,CASSRTEPHGYTF,TGTGCCAGCAGCCGGACTGAACCCCATGGCTACACCTTC
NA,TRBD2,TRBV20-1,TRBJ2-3,CSAKRGDSTDTQYF,TGCAGTGCTAAGCGGGGAGACAGCACAGATACGCAGTATTTT
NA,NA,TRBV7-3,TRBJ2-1,CASNGGGLNNEQFF,TGTGCCAGCAATGGGGGGGGGCTGAACAATGAGCAGTTTTTC